These 23 T cell receptor beta chains came from one sample sequenced in a study of cytomegalovirus exposure and HLA in healthy donors (dated by TCRdb to the late 2010s). The library was made by the immunoSEQ multiplex PCR assay. TCRdb stores this immuneACCESS table with in-frame sequences only. Part of the clones is absent; in the studies checked, under half of the shortfall reflects unresolved V genes, and no reason is known for the rest. This sample holds 250,000 to 350,000 clones; roughly 90% were observed only once. The biggest ten clones account for around 0.88% of the sample. Sample: PBMCs. The receptors come from a man younger than 45 in good health and CMV-seronegative.

Regarding this clone: Other DNA sequences in the sample encode the same CDR3. V and J are TRBV6-4 and TRBJ1-1, with 8 nucleotides matching TRBD1. Germline lookup yields CDR1 MRHNA and CDR2 SNTAGT. The CDR3 runs to 14 residues. V gave up 6 bases and J gave up 4 bases; unmatched junction bases: 7. The CDR3 DNA reads TGTGCCAGCAGCTTAGACAGGGGTAGCACTGAAGCTTTCTTT. The encoded protein is CASSLDRGSTEAFF.

Details on this clone: This sample includes further DNA sequences coding for the same CDR3. The V call is TRBV19, the J call TRBJ1-6; tentatively, D is TRBD1 (5 bases). Germline CDR1 reads LNHDA; CDR2 reads SQIVND (reference sequence). This CDR3 region has 14 residues. V was clipped by 4 bases and J by 2 bases, with 6 bases between them. CDR3 sequence: CASSTGTYNSPLHF. CDR3 sequence (DNA): TGTGCCAGTAGTACAGGGACCTATAATTCACCCCTCCACTTT.

This clone was detected only a few times. Written as DNA, the CDR3 is TGTGCCAGCAGCAAACCCTCGACTAGCTCCGCGCAGTATTTT. This translates into CASSKPSTSSAQYF. The rearrangement uses TRBV5-4 and TRBJ2-3; 7 bases are a match to TRBD2. The CDR3 has 14 amino acids. V lost 4 bases and J lost 10; bases outside the gene matches: 12. Germline V CDR1 and CDR2: SGHNT, YYREEE (reference sequence).

The CDR3 DNA is TGTGCCAGCAGCCAAGATTTGAAGAGTGTAGCCCACTTT. Protein product: CASSQDLKSVAHF. V is TRBV4-2 and J is TRBJ1-6; D ambiguous. Trimming pared 0 bases from V and 18 bases from J, leaving 15 bases between. The CDR3 consists of 13 residues. CDR1 LGHNA and CDR2 YNFKEQ come from the germline V gene.

The CDR3 DNA sequence: TGTGCCAGCAGTTCTTACAGGGGTGTCACTGAAGCTTTCTTT. Residues: CASSSYRGVTEAFF. The chain uses TRBV6-5 and TRBJ1-1, with 7 nucleotides matching TRBD1. This CDR3 contains 14 residues. Trimming removed 4 bases from V and 4 bases from J; junction bases left unmatched: 6. The V gene's germline CDR1 is MNHEY and CDR2 SVGAGI.

This clone was observed a handful of times. The V gene is TRBV2, the J gene TRBJ1-5; 7 nucleotides agree with TRBD1. Germline V gene data show CDR1 as SNHLY and CDR2 as FYNNEI. This CDR3 spans 15 amino acids. Trimming removed 6 bases from V and 3 bases from J; junction bases left unmatched: 8. In DNA form, the CDR3 reads TGTGCCAGCAGCGTCCGGGACAGAAACAATCAGCCCCAGCATTTT. Its translation: CASSVRDRNNQPQHF.

This clone was seen just once. The chain joins TRBV13 to TRBJ2-1; 8 bases align to TRBD2. The J segment lost 0 bases and the V segment lost 0 bases, leaving 1 base of the junction unmatched. Germline CDR1 is PRHDT and CDR2 is FYEKMQ (reference sequence). This CDR3 is 16 amino acids long. The CDR3 DNA reads as TGTGCCAGCAGCTTAGGCGGGGGGGGCTCCTACAATGAGCAGTTCTTC. Its translation is CASSLGGGGSYNEQFF.

The rearrangement links TRBV5-4 to TRBJ2-5; 8 positions agree with TRBD2. Unmatched junction bases numbered 2, after V lost 4 bases and J lost 0 bases. Germline CDR1 and CDR2: SGHNT and YYREEE (reference sequence). The CDR3 runs to 14 residues. As DNA, the CDR3 is TGTGCCAGCAGCCGGCGGGGGGACCAAGAGACCCAGTACTTC. This gives the protein CASSRRGDQETQYF.

Details on this clone: An end of the junction differs from the germline gene, which may be a read error. V is TRBV6-5 and J is TRBJ2-7, with TRBD2 identical over 7 bases. The CDR3 has 12 residues. Germline V gene data show CDR1 as MNHEY and CDR2 as SVGAGI. The CDR3 DNA reads TGTGCCAGCAGTCGAGCCGGGACTATTCTTTCCTTC. Translated: CASSRAGTILSF.

The count of this clone is one. This chain uses TRBV4-3 with TRBJ1-4; 9 bases match TRBD1. The germline V gene encodes CDR1 LGHNA and CDR2 YSLEER. The CDR3 length is 15 residues. Trimming at V came to 1 base and at J to 5 bases, leaving 2 bases not matched to a gene. CDR3 protein: CASSQAGTGNEKLFF. CDR3 nucleotide sequence: TGCGCCAGCAGCCAAGCCGGGACAGGGAATGAAAAACTGTTTTTT.

The chain has TRBV5-6 and TRBJ1-2; the D gene is possibly TRBD1 (5 bases). The germline CDR1 and CDR2 sequences are SGHDT and YYEEEE. Trimming took off 2 bases at V and 14 bases at J, with 19 bases between the two ends. The CDR3 is 13 amino acids. CDR3 nucleotides: TGTGCCAGCAGCTTCCGGACATCCAGATCGAGGACCTTC. It specifies CASSFRTSRSRTF. Using reference TRBV5-6 and TRBJ1-2 for the parts outside the CDR3, the full variable domain is DAGVTQSPTHLIKTRGQQVTLRCSPKSGHDTVSWYQQALGQGPQFIFQYYEEEERQRGNFPDRFSGHQFPNYSSELNVNALLLGDSALYLCASSFRTSRSRTFGSGTRLTVV.

The sample holds one count of this clone. V is TRBV7-6 and J is TRBJ1-1; 7 bases map to TRBD1. V lost 10 bases and J lost 2; bases outside the gene matches: 4. The CDR3 has 12 amino acids. Per the germline V gene, CDR1 is SGHVS and CDR2 is FNYEAQ. CDR3 bases: TGTGCCACCGGACAGGTAAACACTGAAGCTTTCTTT. Protein sequence: CATGQVNTEAFF.

The rearrangement links TRBV5-1 to TRBJ2-1, with D possibly TRBD2 on 5 matching bases. This CDR3 comprises 15 residues. The V gene's germline CDR1 is SGHRS and CDR2 YFSETQ. V lost 3 bases, J lost 3 bases, and 13 bases lay in between. The CDR3 nucleotides read TGCGCCAGCAGCTCACTAGAGAAGAACTACAATGAGCAGTTCTTC. It translates to CASSSLEKNYNEQFF.

The chain has TRBV14 and TRBJ1-2; TRBD1 is a possible D gene (6 bases). This CDR3 has 13 residues. Germline CDR1 reads SGHDN; CDR2 reads FVKESK. V lost 1 base and J lost 7, with 10 bases in between. Here the CDR3 DNA reads TGTGCCAGCAGCCAAGTTACAGGGCGTGGCTACACCTTC. As protein: CASSQVTGRGYTF.

The rearrangement links TRBV4-3 to TRBJ2-7; the match to TRBD2 covers 10 bases. The CDR3 is 18 residues long. J lost 0 bases, V lost 1 base, and 9 bases had no gene match. In germline, CDR1 is LGHNA, CDR2 YSLEER. The CDR3, as DNA: TGCGCCAGCAGCCAAGGGGTAAGCGGGGGGGCCCGCTCCTACGAGCAGTACTTC. This gives the protein CASSQGVSGGARSYEQYF.

The rearrangement uses TRBV6-5 and TRBJ2-1; D uncertain. The germline V gene encodes CDR1 MNHEY and CDR2 SVGAGI. This CDR3 contains 13 residues. Trimming took off 5 bases at V and 8 bases at J, with 13 bases between the two ends. The CDR3 DNA reads TGTGCCAGCAGTGGAGCGAATTTGGATGAGCAGTTCTTC. Its translation: CASSGANLDEQFF.

The V call is TRBV4-1, the J call TRBJ1-2; 7 nucleotides line up with TRBD1. V was clipped by 0 bases and J by 4 bases; unmatched bases: 11. The CDR3 has 17 residues. Germline V CDR1 and CDR2: MGHRA, YSYEKL. The CDR3 DNA reads TGCGCCAGCAGCCAAGACGGAGGGACAGAGTTGGGCTATGGCTACACCTTC. Encoded protein: CASSQDGGTELGYGYTF.

CDR3 amino acids: CASSADRGPGNTIYF. The CDR3 DNA follows: TGTGCCAGCAGCGCGGACAGGGGGCCTGGAAACACCATATATTTT. This chain uses TRBV11-2 with TRBJ1-3; 11 bases line up with TRBD1. The CDR3 is 15 residues long. V dropped 5 bases and J dropped 2; count of bases not matched to a gene: 2. Germline V gene data show CDR1 as SGHAT and CDR2 as FQNNGV.

The chain couples TRBV4-2 to TRBJ2-5; no clear D gene. The CDR3 totals 15 residues. V was trimmed by 1 base and J by 3 bases, leaving 12 bases between them. The germline CDR1 and CDR2 sequences are LGHNA and YNFKEQ. The CDR3 nucleotides are TGTGCCAGCAGCCAAGTAATGGCAGACAAAGAGACCCAGTACTTC. Translation gives CASSQVMADKETQYF.

The chain carries TRBV4-1 and TRBJ2-7; TRBD1 agrees at 9 bases. V lost 7 bases to trimming and J lost 2 bases; unmatched junction nucleotides: 9. The germline CDR1 and CDR2 sequences are MGHRA and YSYEKL. The CDR3 sequence is 15 residues long. The CDR3: CASTLTGTGTYEQYF. The CDR3 nucleotides read TGCGCCAGCACCCTGACCGGGACAGGGACCTACGAGCAGTACTTC.

The genes are TRBV11-2 and TRBJ2-3; TRBD2 matches 12 bases. The germline CDR1 and CDR2 sequences are SGHAT and FQNNGV. Trimming at V came to 0 bases and at J to 1 base, leaving 2 bases not matched to a gene. The CDR3 has 17 amino acids. DNA of the CDR3: TGTGCCAGCAGCTTAGAACTAGCGGGGGGACGCACAGATACGCAGTATTTT. Translated, it gives CASSLELAGGRTDTQYF.

The rearrangement links TRBV6-4 to TRBJ1-5; 7 nucleotides match TRBD1. The CDR3 contains 14 residues. The junction had 3 bases not matched to a gene; V was cut back by 3 bases and J by 4 bases. Per germline, CDR1 MRHNA and CDR2 SNTAGT. Here the CDR3 reads CASSENRGNQPQHF. The CDR3 DNA sequence: TGTGCCAGCAGTGAGAACAGGGGAAATCAGCCCCAGCATTTT.

The rearrangement links TRBV18 to TRBJ1-1; a possible D gene is TRBD1 (6 bases). The CDR3 runs 13 residues. The germline CDR1 and CDR2 sequences are KGHSH and LQKENI. V dropped 3 bases and J dropped 3 bases, with 8 bases sitting between them. In DNA form, the CDR3 reads TGTGCCAGCTCACCGCAGGGGTACACTGAAGCTTTCTTT. Translation gives CASSPQGYTEAFF.